Sequencing of this T cell receptor beta chain was carried out in a study of blood T cell repertoires in COVID-19. Here immunoSEQ multiplex PCR was the method, and the copy in TCRdb shows in-frame clones only, minus some. The top ten hold approximately 2.5% of the sample, which has approximately 150,000 clones, around 84% seen once. Trimming pared 4 bases from V and 3 bases from J, leaving 9 bases between. This CDR3 is built from 12 residues. Germline CDR1 reads SQVTM; CDR2 reads ANQGSEA. Sequenced input: peripheral blood. The gene calls are TRBV29-1 and TRBJ2-5; D not certain. This receptor was identified in a human donor with acute or convalescent COVID-19. The donor label of this sample is uncertain. This CDR3 reads CSVGSGEETQYF. The CDR3 region has the DNA TGCAGCGTTGGGTCAGGCGAAGAGACCCAGTACTTC.